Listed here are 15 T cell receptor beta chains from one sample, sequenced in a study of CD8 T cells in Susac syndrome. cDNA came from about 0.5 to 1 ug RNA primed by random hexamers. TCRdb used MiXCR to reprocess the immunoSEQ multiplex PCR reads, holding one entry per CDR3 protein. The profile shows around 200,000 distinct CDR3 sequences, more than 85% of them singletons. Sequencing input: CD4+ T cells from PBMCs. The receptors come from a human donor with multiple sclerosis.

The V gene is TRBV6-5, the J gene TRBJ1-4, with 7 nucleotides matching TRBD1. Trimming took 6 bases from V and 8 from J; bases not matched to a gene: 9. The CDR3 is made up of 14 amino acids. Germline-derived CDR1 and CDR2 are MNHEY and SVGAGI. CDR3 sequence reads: CASRTGPRGEKLFF. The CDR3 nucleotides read TGTGCCAGCAGGACAGGGCCCCGAGGGGAAAAACTGTTTTTT.

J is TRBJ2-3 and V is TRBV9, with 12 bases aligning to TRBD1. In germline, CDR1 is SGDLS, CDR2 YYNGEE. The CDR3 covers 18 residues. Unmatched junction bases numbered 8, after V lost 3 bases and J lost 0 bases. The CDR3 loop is CASSARSGTGGSTDTQYF. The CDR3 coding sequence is TGTGCCAGCAGCGCCAGATCCGGGACAGGGGGCAGCACAGATACGCAGTATTTT.

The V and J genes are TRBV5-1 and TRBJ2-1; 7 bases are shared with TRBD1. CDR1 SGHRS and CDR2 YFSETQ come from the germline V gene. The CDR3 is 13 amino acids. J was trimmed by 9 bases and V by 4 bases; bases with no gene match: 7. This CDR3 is CASSLGQTGEQFF. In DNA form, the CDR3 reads TGCGCCAGCAGCCTGGGACAGACAGGTGAGCAGTTCTTC.

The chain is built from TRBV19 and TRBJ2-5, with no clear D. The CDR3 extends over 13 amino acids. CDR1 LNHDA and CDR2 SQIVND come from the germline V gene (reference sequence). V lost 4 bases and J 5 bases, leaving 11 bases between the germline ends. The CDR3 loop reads CASSSPYEETQYF. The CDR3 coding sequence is TGTGCCAGTAGTAGCCCGTATGAGGAGACCCAGTACTTC.

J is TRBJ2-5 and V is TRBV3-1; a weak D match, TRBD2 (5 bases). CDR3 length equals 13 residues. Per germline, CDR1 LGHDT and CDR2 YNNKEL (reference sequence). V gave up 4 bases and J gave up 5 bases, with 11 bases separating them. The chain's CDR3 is CASSPIRGETQYF. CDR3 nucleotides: TGTGCCAGCAGCCCGATAAGAGGGGAGACCCAGTACTTC.

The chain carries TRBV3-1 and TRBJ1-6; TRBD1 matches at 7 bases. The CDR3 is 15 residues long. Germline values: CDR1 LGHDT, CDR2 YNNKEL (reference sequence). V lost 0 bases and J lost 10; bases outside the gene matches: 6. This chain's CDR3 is CASSQDWDSRSPLHF. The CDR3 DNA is TGTGCCAGCAGCCAAGATTGGGACAGCCGATCACCCCTCCACTTT.

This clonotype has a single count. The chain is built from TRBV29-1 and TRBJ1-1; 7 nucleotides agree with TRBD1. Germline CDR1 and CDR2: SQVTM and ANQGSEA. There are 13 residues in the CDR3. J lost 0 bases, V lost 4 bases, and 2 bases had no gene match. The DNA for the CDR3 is TGCAGCGTTGCCGACAGGGTGAACACTGAAGCTTTCTTT. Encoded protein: CSVADRVNTEAFF.

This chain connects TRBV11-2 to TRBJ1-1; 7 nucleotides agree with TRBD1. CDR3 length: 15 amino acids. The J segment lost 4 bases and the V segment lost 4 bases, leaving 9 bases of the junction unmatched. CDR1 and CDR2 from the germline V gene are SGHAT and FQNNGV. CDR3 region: CASSSYRGLGTEAFF. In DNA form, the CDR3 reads TGTGCCAGCAGCTCTTACAGGGGCCTTGGCACTGAAGCTTTCTTT.

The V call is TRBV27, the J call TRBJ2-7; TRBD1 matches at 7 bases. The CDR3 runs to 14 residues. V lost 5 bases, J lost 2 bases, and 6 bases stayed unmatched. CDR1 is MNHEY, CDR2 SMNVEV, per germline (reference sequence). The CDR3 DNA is TGTGCCAGCAGTCCCCTGGACAGGACCTACGAGCAGTACGTC. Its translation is CASSPLDRTYEQYV.

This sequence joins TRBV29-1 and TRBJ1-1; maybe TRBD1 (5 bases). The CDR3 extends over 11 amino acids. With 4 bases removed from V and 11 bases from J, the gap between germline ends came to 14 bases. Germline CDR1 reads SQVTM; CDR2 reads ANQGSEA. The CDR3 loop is CSVARDPRAFF. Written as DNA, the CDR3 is TGCAGCGTTGCCCGGGACCCACGGGCTTTCTTT.

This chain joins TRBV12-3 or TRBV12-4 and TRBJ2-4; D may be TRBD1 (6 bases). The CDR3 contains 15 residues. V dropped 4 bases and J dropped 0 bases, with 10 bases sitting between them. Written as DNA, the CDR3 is TGTGCCAGCAGTTGGGGGACACGAGCCAAAAACATTCAGTACTTC. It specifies CASSWGTRAKNIQYF.

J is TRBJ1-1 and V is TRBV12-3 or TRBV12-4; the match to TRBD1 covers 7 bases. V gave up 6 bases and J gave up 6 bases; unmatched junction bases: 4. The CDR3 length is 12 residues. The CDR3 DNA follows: TGTGCCAGCAGGACAGGGTTCGCTGAAGCTTTCTTT. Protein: CASRTGFAEAFF.

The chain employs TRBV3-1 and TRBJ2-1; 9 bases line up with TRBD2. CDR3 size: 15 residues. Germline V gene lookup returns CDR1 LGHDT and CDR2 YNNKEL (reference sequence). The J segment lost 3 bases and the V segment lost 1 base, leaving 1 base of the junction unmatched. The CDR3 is CASSQVAGDYNEQFF. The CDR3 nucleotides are TGTGCCAGCAGCCAAGTAGCGGGGGACTACAATGAGCAGTTCTTC.

This CDR3 reads CAWSVGGGETQYF. The CDR3 DNA sequence: TGTGCCTGGAGTGTCGGGGGTGGGGAGACCCAGTACTTC. The V gene is TRBV30, the J gene TRBJ2-5; maybe TRBD2 (6 bases). V lost 0 bases, J lost 5 bases, and 10 bases lay in between. Germline V lookup: CDR1 GTSNPN, CDR2 SVGIG (reference sequence). The CDR3 is 13 residues long.

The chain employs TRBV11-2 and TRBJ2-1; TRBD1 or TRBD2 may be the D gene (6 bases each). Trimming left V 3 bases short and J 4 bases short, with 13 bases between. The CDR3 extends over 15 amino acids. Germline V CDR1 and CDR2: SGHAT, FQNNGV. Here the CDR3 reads CASSLTGAMYNEQFF. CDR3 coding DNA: TGTGCCAGCAGCTTGACGGGGGCAATGTACAATGAGCAGTTCTTC.